Presented here are 28 T cell receptor beta chains from one specimen sequenced in a study of blood T cell repertoires in COVID-19. Measured with immunoSEQ multiplex PCR; TCRdb has only the in-frame clones, and not every one. The repertoire holds some 41,000 clones, 70% to 90% seen once, with around a sixth in the top ten. What was sequenced was peripheral blood. The receptors were sampled from a man in his 70s with active COVID-19.

This clone showed up just once. This chain connects TRBV6-5 to TRBJ1-1; TRBD1 might be the D (5 bases). Trimming took 5 bases from V and 7 from J, leaving 8 bases between them. Germline CDR1 MNHEY, CDR2 SVGAGI. The CDR3 sequence is 11 residues long. DNA for the CDR3: TGTGCCAGCAGTAGGGACTTTGAAGCTTTCTTT. Translating gives CASSRDFEAFF.

This chain links TRBV7-3 with TRBJ2-2; 7 positions match TRBD1. Unmatched junction bases numbered 2, after V lost 5 bases and J lost 5 bases. Germline CDR1 is SGHTA and CDR2 is FQGTGA. The CDR3 consists of 13 residues. CDR3 nucleotides: TGTGCCAGCAGCCAACAGGGGACCGGGGAGCTGTTTTTT. It encodes CASSQQGTGELFF.

The chain carries TRBV4-1 and TRBJ2-3; 14 bases are a match to TRBD2. V gave up 1 base and J gave up 6 bases; unmatched junction bases: 6. CDR1 MGHRA and CDR2 YSYEKL come from the germline V gene. The CDR3 covers 17 residues. The CDR3 sequence: CASSQAGTSGGQDTQYF. CDR3 nucleotides: TGCGCCAGCAGCCAAGCAGGGACTAGCGGGGGTCAGGATACGCAGTATTTT.

The rearrangement links TRBV15 to TRBJ2-5, with no clear D. Trimming took off 0 bases at V and 5 bases at J, with 13 bases between the two ends. The CDR3 covers 15 residues. Germline V gene lookup returns CDR1 LNHNV and CDR2 YYDKDF (reference sequence). The CDR3 sequence: CATSRDGAPQETQYF. The CDR3 bases are TGTGCCACCAGCAGAGATGGAGCGCCCCAGGAGACCCAGTACTTC.

This chain connects TRBV2 to TRBJ2-5, with 9 bases aligning to TRBD2. The CDR3 totals 15 residues. Per germline, CDR1 SNHLY and CDR2 FYNNEI. Losses at the gene ends were 6 bases for V and 0 bases for J; bases not matched to a gene: 5. The CDR3 coding sequence is TGTGCCAGCAGGGGAACTAGCGGGTACCAAGAGACCCAGTACTTC. Its translation is CASRGTSGYQETQYF.

The rearrangement uses TRBV5-1 and TRBJ2-2, with 15 nucleotides matching TRBD2. With 4 bases clipped from V and 4 bases from J, the junction kept 5 bases outside the gene matches. This CDR3 spans 17 amino acids. Germline CDR1 SGHRS, CDR2 YFSETQ. As DNA, the CDR3 is TGCGCCAGCAGCCGCGGACTAGCGGGGGGGGGCACCGGGGAGCTGTTTTTT. Its protein product is CASSRGLAGGGTGELFF.

The chain is built from TRBV5-5 and TRBJ2-5; 12 bases line up with TRBD2. This CDR3 spans 16 amino acids. After removal of 0 bases from V and 5 bases from J, the junction contained 5 bases not matched to a gene. Germline V CDR1 and CDR2: SGHKS, YYEKEE (reference sequence). CDR3 sequence reads: CASSLEASGGDETQYF. Here the CDR3 DNA reads TGTGCCAGCAGCTTGGAGGCTAGCGGGGGGGACGAGACCCAGTACTTC.

The V call is TRBV6-5, the J call TRBJ1-5; TRBD1 agrees at 7 bases. Germline lookup yields CDR1 MNHEY and CDR2 SVGAGI. The V gene end was trimmed by 6 bases and the J gene end by 0 bases; junction bases not matched to a gene: 5. The CDR3 spans 15 residues. The CDR3 sequence is CASRGQINSNQPQHF. DNA for the CDR3: TGTGCCAGCAGGGGACAGATAAATAGCAATCAGCCCCAGCATTTT.

The CDR3, as DNA: TGTGCCAGTAGTCTGGCCGCTAGCTCCTACAATGAGCAGTTCTTC. Translated: CASSLAASSYNEQFF. V is TRBV19 and J is TRBJ2-1; D call uncertain. Looked up from germline, CDR1 is LNHDA and CDR2 is SQIVND (reference sequence). The CDR3 runs 15 residues. V lost 5 bases, J lost 0 bases, and 11 bases lay in between. The whole variable domain, remainder taken from reference TRBV19 and TRBJ2-1, is DGGITQSPKYLFRKEGQNVTLSCEQNLNHDAMYWYRQDPGQGLRLIYYSQIVNDFQKGDIAEGYSVSREKKESFPLTVTSAQKNPTAFYLCASSLAASSYNEQFFGPGTRLTVL.

The chain combines TRBV4-3 with TRBJ1-1; 8 nucleotides match TRBD1. Germline V lookup: CDR1 LGHNA, CDR2 YSLEER. J gave up 1 base and V 3 bases, and 1 base lay outside the gene matches. CDR3 length equals 14 residues. CDR3 coding DNA: TGCGCCAGCAGCCATGGGACAGGGAACACTGAAGCTTTCTTT. Protein product: CASSHGTGNTEAFF.

CDR3 bases: TGTGCCAGCTCACCCGAATCCGGGACAGTCAACACTGAAGCTTTCTTT. Its protein product is CASSPESGTVNTEAFF. The chain links TRBV18 to TRBJ1-1, with 7 bases matching TRBD1. This CDR3 is 16 amino acids long. Trimming removed 3 bases from V and 2 bases from J; junction bases left unmatched: 9. Germline V gene lookup returns CDR1 KGHSH and CDR2 LQKENI.

The J gene is TRBJ2-3, the V gene TRBV6-2 or TRBV6-3; 13 bases map to TRBD2. The germline V gene encodes CDR1 MNHEY and CDR2 SVGEGT. The CDR3 length is 19 residues. Losses at the gene ends were 0 bases for V and 6 bases for J; bases not matched to a gene: 12. The CDR3 DNA reads as TGTGCCAGCAGTTACTCGATCCTACGACTAGCGGGGGGCGGGGATACGCAGTATTTT. The encoded protein is CASSYSILRLAGGGDTQYF.

The gene calls are TRBV10-2 and TRBJ1-1; 9 nucleotides match TRBD1. In germline, CDR1 is WSHSY, CDR2 SAAADI. The CDR3 has 14 amino acids. With 7 bases clipped from V and 1 base from J, the junction kept 4 bases outside the gene matches. CDR3 nucleotides: TGCGCCAGCACCCGGACAGGGGAGAACACTGAAGCTTTCTTT. Protein sequence: CASTRTGENTEAFF.

V usage is TRBV2 and J usage is TRBJ2-7; TRBD2 is a possible D gene (5 bases). This CDR3 contains 12 residues. CDR1 is SNHLY and CDR2 is FYNNEI in the germline V gene. The V and J ends lost 9 bases and 2 bases respectively, with 11 bases between them. As DNA, the CDR3 is TGTGCCAGTAGGACTGACGCCTACGAGCAGTACTTC. Translating it yields CASRTDAYEQYF. The whole variable domain, remainder taken from reference TRBV2 and TRBJ2-7, is EPEVTQTPSHQVTQMGQEVILRCVPISNHLYFYWYRQILGQKVEFLVSFYNNEISEKSEIFDDQFSVERPDGSNFTLKIRSTKLEDSAMYFCASRTDAYEQYFGPGTRLTVT.

V gene TRBV6-6 combines with J gene TRBJ1-4, with 12 bases aligning to TRBD1. Germline-derived CDR1 and CDR2 are MNHNY and SVGAGI (reference sequence). V trimming: 5 bases; J trimming: 4 bases; junction bases outside the gene matches: 8. The CDR3 runs 17 residues. CDR3 in amino acids: CASSLGTGGFGNEKLFF. CDR3 sequence (DNA): TGTGCCAGCAGTCTTGGGACAGGGGGCTTCGGTAATGAAAAACTGTTTTTT.

Note on this clone: The junction shows a germline mismatch at one end, possibly a read error. This chain uses TRBV5-1 with TRBJ2-5; 8 bases line up with TRBD1. Germline values: CDR1 SGHRS, CDR2 YFSETQ. The CDR3 extends over 13 amino acids. CDR3 region: CAGRQGPSETQYF. CDR3 nucleotide sequence: TGCGCCGGCAGACAGGGGCCCTCAGAGACCCAGTACTTC.

The chain carries TRBV27 and TRBJ1-4; weak D call: TRBD1 (6 bases). V lost 4 bases and J lost 8, with 14 bases in between. The germline V gene encodes CDR1 MNHEY and CDR2 SMNVEV (reference sequence). This CDR3 contains 14 residues. CDR3 protein: CASSSGVVEEKLFF. The DNA of the CDR3 is TGTGCCAGCAGTTCAGGGGTGGTAGAGGAAAAACTGTTTTTT.

The rearrangement uses TRBV19 and TRBJ2-7, with TRBD1 as a possible D gene (6 bases). CDR1 and CDR2 from the germline V gene are LNHDA and SQIVND (reference sequence). The germline V and J ends were trimmed by 5 bases and 0 bases, with 14 bases remaining between them. CDR3 length: 15 amino acids. The CDR3 loop reads CASSSDSRDSYEQYF. CDR3 nucleotide sequence: TGTGCCAGTAGTTCGGACAGTCGAGACTCCTACGAGCAGTACTTC. Drawing the rest from reference TRBV19 and TRBJ2-7, the complete variable domain is DGGITQSPKYLFRKEGQNVTLSCEQNLNHDAMYWYRQDPGQGLRLIYYSQIVNDFQKGDIAEGYSVSREKKESFPLTVTSAQKNPTAFYLCASSSDSRDSYEQYFGPGTRLTVT.

This rearrangement joins TRBV7-2 to TRBJ1-1; D is uncertain. V was pared by 3 bases and J by 0 bases, with 11 bases between. The germline V gene encodes CDR1 SGHTA and CDR2 FQGNSA. This CDR3 is 15 amino acids long. CDR3 region: CASSFESRLNTEAFF. The CDR3, as DNA: TGTGCCAGCAGCTTTGAGAGTCGGTTGAACACTGAAGCTTTCTTT.

The chain carries TRBV6-2 or TRBV6-3 and TRBJ1-2, with no clear D. Germline V gives CDR1 MNHEY, CDR2 SVGEGT. The CDR3 length is 18 residues. Trimming cost V 2 bases and J 1 base, with 20 bases left between them. This CDR3 is CASSYPQPRQANNYGYTF. The CDR3 nucleotides are TGTGCCAGCAGTTACCCCCAACCAAGGCAGGCGAATAACTATGGCTACACCTTC.

This chain connects TRBV5-4 to TRBJ1-1; D remains ambiguous. The V end lost 2 bases, the J end lost 1 base, and 6 bases lay between the germline ends. Germline V gene lookup returns CDR1 SGHNT and CDR2 YYREEE (reference sequence). The CDR3 loop spans 13 amino acids. The DNA for the CDR3 is TGTGCCAGCAGCTTCGGGTCGAACACTGAAGCTTTCTTT. Protein product: CASSFGSNTEAFF.

V usage is TRBV7-8 and J usage is TRBJ1-5; D gene uncertain. This CDR3 spans 17 amino acids. V gave up 2 bases and J gave up 7 bases, with 21 bases separating them. Germline V lookup: CDR1 SGHVS, CDR2 FQNEAQ. CDR3 residues: CASSLTPPSRHRQPQHF. CDR3 nucleotides: TGTGCCAGCAGCTTAACCCCTCCCTCAAGACATAGGCAGCCCCAGCATTTT.

The rearrangement uses TRBV3-1 (or the pseudogene TRBV3-2) and TRBJ1-3; tentatively, D is TRBD1 (6 bases). From germline, CDR1 is LGHDT and CDR2 YNNKEL (reference sequence). This CDR3 has 17 residues. V was pared by 1 base and J by 0 bases, with 13 bases between. The CDR3 coding sequence is TGTGCCAGCAGCCAAGGGGCCACAGGGACCTCTGGAAACACCATATATTTT. Translating it yields CASSQGATGTSGNTIYF.

V gene TRBV10-1 combines with J gene TRBJ2-3, with D perhaps matching TRBD2 (5 bases). Trimming pared 6 bases from V and 6 bases from J, leaving 16 bases between. The CDR3 loop spans 14 amino acids. Germline assignment: CDR1 WNHNN and CDR2 SYGVQD (reference sequence). CDR3 coding DNA: TGCGCCAGCAGCCTCTCGGGGTACGCCGATACGCAGTATTTT. Amino acids: CASSLSGYADTQYF.

V gene TRBV5-1 combines with J gene TRBJ2-3, with 7 bases matching TRBD1. The CDR3 extends over 16 amino acids. CDR1 and CDR2 from the germline V gene are SGHRS and YFSETQ. Trimming removed 0 bases from V and 0 bases from J; junction bases left unmatched: 4. The CDR3, as DNA: TGCGCCAGCAGCTTGGAAACAGGGGTGAGCACAGATACGCAGTATTTT. Protein: CASSLETGVSTDTQYF.

This chain links TRBV6-5 with TRBJ2-2; 7 positions match TRBD1. Looked up from germline, CDR1 is MNHEY and CDR2 is SVGAGI. The CDR3 loop spans 14 amino acids. The ends lost 8 bases at V and 1 base at J; junction bases unmatched: 4. The CDR3, as DNA: TGTGCCAGCGTCTACAGGGGGAACACCGGGGAGCTGTTTTTT. It is translated as CASVYRGNTGELFF.

The chain combines TRBV19 with TRBJ1-1, with D uncertain. CDR1 is LNHDA and CDR2 is SQIVND in the germline V gene (reference sequence). V lost 6 bases, J lost 1 base, and 3 bases lay in between. This CDR3 region has 11 residues. This CDR3 is CASRANTEAFF. The CDR3 bases are TGTGCCAGTAGAGCGAACACTGAAGCTTTCTTT.

The chain couples TRBV12-3 or TRBV12-4 to TRBJ1-2; D is unresolved. This CDR3 comprises 13 residues. Trimming pared 5 bases from V and 4 bases from J, leaving 11 bases between. CDR3 residues: CASSLTPGYGYTF. Here the CDR3 DNA reads TGTGCCAGCAGTCTCACTCCCGGCTATGGCTACACCTTC.